A single TCR beta chain is shown here with its context. This table comes from immunoSEQ multiplex PCR, and its TCRdb copy is limited to in-frame clones, with some not included. The table includes about 83,000 clones, about 88% detected once. The CDR3 consists of 18 residues. Germline loops: CDR1 GTSNPN, CDR2 SVGIG (reference sequence). V lost 0 bases and J lost 4; bases outside the gene matches: 11. The data are from a study of OX40 agonist ivuxolimab in advanced cancers. This TCR was sampled from an adult with an advanced solid tumor such as melanoma, head and neck, liver or kidney cancer. J is TRBJ2-2 and V is TRBV30; 10 bases fit TRBD1. The sequencing here drew on CD4+ or CD8+ T cells sorted from blood, taken in a trial of the OX40 agonist ivuxolimab. CDR3 nucleotides: TGTGCCTGGAGTGTATTCGGACAGGGGGTGTTTGGCACCGGGGAGCTGTTTTTT. Translating it yields CAWSVFGQGVFGTGELFF.